This entry is about one TCR beta chain. Its antigen remains unidentified. In nominal health when sampled, donors likely had unrecorded immune exposures nonetheless. This entry is derived from a study of cytomegalovirus exposure and HLA in healthy donors. Regarding the study as a whole: Some segments of the V type, notably TRBV6-2 and TRBV6-3, were excluded as indistinguishable. In a later analysis, the majority of CMV-associated beta chains seemingly showed HLA restriction. The likely origin of a cluster of highly shared sequence variants was a sequencing artifact.

Primers for the PCR totalled 60 Vbeta and 13 Jbeta. Clones were read by immunoSEQ multiplex PCR, and TCRdb kept only the in-frame ones, dropping some. The data show tens of thousands of clones, about 66% seen once. Germline loops: CDR1 LNHDA, CDR2 SQIVND (reference sequence). The CDR3 has 15 residues. V lost 5 bases and J lost 5, with 13 bases in between. The source of this sequence is a young man in good health and CMV-seronegative. This chain uses TRBV19 with TRBJ1-6; a weak D match, TRBD1 (6 bases). The sequenced sample was PBMCs. The CDR3 protein is CASSADRSHNSPLHF. The CDR3 region has the DNA TGTGCCAGTAGTGCTGACAGGTCCCATAATTCACCCCTCCACTTT.